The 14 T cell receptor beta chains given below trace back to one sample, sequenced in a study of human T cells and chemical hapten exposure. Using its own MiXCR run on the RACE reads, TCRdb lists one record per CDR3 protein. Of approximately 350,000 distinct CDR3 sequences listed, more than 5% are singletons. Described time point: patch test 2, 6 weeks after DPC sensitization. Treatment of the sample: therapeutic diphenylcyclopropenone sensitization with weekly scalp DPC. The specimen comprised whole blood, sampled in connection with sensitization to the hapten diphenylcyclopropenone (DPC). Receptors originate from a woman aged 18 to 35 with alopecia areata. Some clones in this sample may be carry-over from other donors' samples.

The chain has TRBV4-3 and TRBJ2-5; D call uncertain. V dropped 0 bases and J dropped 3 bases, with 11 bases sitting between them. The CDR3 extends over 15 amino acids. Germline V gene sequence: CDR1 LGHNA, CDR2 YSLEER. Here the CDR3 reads CASSQDRRKEETQYF. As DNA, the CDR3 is TGCGCCAGCAGCCAAGATCGCAGAAAAGAAGAGACCCAGTACTTC.

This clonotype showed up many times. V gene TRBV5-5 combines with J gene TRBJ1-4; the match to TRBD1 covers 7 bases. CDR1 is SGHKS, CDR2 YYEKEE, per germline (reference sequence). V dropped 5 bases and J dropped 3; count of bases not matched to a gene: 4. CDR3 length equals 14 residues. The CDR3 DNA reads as TGTGCCAGCAGGCAGGGGGAGCCTAATGAAAAACTGTTTTTT. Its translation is CASRQGEPNEKLFF.

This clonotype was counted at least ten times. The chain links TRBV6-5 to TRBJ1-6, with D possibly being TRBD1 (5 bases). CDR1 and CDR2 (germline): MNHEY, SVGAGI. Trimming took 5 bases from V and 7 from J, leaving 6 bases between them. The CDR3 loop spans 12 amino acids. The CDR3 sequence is CASSQGNSPLHF. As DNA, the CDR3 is TGTGCCAGCAGTCAGGGCAATTCACCCCTCCACTTT.

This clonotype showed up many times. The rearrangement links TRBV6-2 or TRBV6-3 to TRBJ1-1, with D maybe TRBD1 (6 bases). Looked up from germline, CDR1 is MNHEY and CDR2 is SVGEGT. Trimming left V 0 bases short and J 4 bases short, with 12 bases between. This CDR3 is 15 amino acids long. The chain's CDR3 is CASSYSRSGVTEAFF. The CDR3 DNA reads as TGTGCCAGCAGTTACTCGAGATCAGGGGTCACTGAAGCTTTCTTT.

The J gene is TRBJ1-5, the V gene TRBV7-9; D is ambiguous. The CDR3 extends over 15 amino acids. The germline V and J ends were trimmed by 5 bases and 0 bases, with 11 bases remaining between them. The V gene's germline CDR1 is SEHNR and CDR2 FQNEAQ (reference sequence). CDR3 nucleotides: TGTGCCAGCAGCCCCGTCGGAGATAGCAATCAGCCCCAGCATTTT. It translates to CASSPVGDSNQPQHF.

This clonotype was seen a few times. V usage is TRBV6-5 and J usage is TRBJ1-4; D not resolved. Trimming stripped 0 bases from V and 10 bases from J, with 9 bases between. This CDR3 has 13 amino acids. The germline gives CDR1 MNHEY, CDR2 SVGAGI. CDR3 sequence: CASSYSIRLKLFF. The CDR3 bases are TGTGCCAGCAGTTACTCTATCAGGCTAAAACTGTTTTTT.

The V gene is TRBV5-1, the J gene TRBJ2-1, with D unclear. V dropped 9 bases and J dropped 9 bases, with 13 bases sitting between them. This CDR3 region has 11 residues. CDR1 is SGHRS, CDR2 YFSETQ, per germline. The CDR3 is CATSLGGEQFF. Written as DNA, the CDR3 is TGCGCCACCTCCCTGGGCGGTGAGCAGTTCTTC.

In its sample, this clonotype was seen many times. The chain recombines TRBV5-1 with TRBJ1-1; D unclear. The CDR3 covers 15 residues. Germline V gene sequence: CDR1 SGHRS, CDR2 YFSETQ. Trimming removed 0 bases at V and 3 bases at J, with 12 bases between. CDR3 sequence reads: CASSLDGRRDTEAFF. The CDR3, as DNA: TGCGCCAGCAGCTTGGATGGACGGAGGGACACTGAAGCTTTCTTT.

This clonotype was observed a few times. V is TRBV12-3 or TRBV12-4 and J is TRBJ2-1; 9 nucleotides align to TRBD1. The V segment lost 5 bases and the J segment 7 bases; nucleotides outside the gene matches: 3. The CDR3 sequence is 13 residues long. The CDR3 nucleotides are TGTGCCAGCAGTATAGGACAGGGGAATGAGCAGTTCTTC. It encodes CASSIGQGNEQFF.

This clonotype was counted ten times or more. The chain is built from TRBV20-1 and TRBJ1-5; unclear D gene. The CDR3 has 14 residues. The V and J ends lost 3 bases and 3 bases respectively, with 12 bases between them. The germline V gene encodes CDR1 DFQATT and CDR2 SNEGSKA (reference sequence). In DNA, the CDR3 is TGCAGTGCTAGGGCTAGGACCCTCAATCAGCCCCAGCATTTT. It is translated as CSARARTLNQPQHF.

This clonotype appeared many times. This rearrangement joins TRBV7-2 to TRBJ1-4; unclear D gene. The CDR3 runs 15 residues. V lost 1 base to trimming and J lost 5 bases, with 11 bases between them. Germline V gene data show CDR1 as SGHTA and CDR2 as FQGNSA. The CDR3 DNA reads TGTGCCAGCAGCTTAGACCCGAGAGCGAATGAAAAACTGTTTTTT. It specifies CASSLDPRANEKLFF.

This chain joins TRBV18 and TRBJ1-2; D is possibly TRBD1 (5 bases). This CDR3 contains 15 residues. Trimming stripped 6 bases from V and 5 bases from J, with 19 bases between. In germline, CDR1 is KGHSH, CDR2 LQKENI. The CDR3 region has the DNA TGTGCCAGCTCCCCCGGTGCGGGGGGAGAATATGGCTACACCTTC. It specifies CASSPGAGGEYGYTF. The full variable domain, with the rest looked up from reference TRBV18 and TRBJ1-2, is NAGVMQNPRHLVRRRGQEARLRCSPMKGHSHVYWYRQLPEEGLKFMVYLQKENIIDESGMPKERFSAEFPKEGPSILRIQQVVRGDSAAYFCASSPGAGGEYGYTFGSGTRLTVV.

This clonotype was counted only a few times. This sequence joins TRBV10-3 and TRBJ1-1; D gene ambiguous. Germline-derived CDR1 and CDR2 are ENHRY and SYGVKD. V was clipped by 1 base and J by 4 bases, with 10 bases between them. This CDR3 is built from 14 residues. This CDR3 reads CAISEYESSTEAFF. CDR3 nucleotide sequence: TGTGCCATCAGTGAGTACGAATCCAGCACTGAAGCTTTCTTT.

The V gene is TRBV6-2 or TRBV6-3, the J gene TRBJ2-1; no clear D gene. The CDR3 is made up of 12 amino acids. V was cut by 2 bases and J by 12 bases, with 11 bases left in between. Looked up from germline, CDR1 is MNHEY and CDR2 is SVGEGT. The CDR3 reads CASSYEARRQFF. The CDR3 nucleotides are TGTGCCAGCAGTTACGAGGCCCGCCGGCAGTTCTTC.